Below, 18 T cell receptor beta chains from the same sample are listed, as sequenced in a study of T cells in Graves' hyperthyroidism and ophthalmopathy. RNA transcripts served as the template for amplifying TCR beta CDR3 regions. HTBI primers were used for first-round RT-PCR of the TCR CDR3. A single record per CDR3 protein comes from TCRdb applying MiXCR to the multiplex PCR reads. The sample gives roughly 570,000 distinct CDR3 sequences, roughly 14% of which show up once; 7.3% is in the top ten. The sequenced material came from blood. The source of these receptors is a woman aged 30 to 39 with Graves' hyperthyroidism.

The chain has TRBV29-1 and TRBJ2-1; tentatively, D is TRBD2 (5 bases). V lost 6 bases and J 10 bases, leaving 19 bases between the germline ends. This CDR3 has 13 residues. CDR1 is SQVTM, CDR2 ANQGSEA, per germline. The CDR3 loop is CSVPGREENEQFF. The CDR3 DNA is TGCAGCGTCCCAGGACGGGAAGAGAACGAGCAGTTCTTC.

The chain links TRBV19 to TRBJ2-3, with D perhaps TRBD1 (5 bases). With 5 bases removed from V and 5 bases from J, the gap between germline ends came to 23 bases. CDR3 size: 17 residues. Per germline, CDR1 LNHDA and CDR2 SQIVND (reference sequence). The CDR3, as DNA: TGTGCCAGTAGTTCCCCTCTGATAGGGGAAGGAAGAGATACGCAGTATTTT. Its translation: CASSSPLIGEGRDTQYF.

This clonotype was seen at least ten times. The chain recombines TRBV7-3 with TRBJ2-7; possibly TRBD2 for D (5 bases). CDR3 length: 12 amino acids. The germline V gene encodes CDR1 SGHTA and CDR2 FQGTGA. Trimming left V 2 bases short and J 7 bases short, with 9 bases between. The CDR3 nucleotides are TGTGCCAGCAGCTTAGCGGGCGGAGAGCAGTACTTC. Its protein product is CASSLAGGEQYF.

This clonotype showed up just a few times. The chain couples TRBV28 to TRBJ2-5; D uncertain. Trimming removed 5 bases at V and 9 bases at J, with 13 bases between. CDR3 length: 12 residues. The germline V gene encodes CDR1 MDHEN and CDR2 SYDVKM. The CDR3 is CASSPHYPAQYF. The CDR3 nucleotides are TGTGCCAGCAGTCCCCATTACCCTGCCCAGTACTTC. The variable domain in full, completed from reference TRBV28 and TRBJ2-5, reads DVKVTQSSRYLVKRTGEKVFLECVQDMDHENMFWYRQDPGLGLRLIYFSYDVKMKEKGDIPEGYSVSREKKERFSLILESASTNQTSMYLCASSPHYPAQYFGPGTRLLVL.

For this clonotype: A clone one base away is much larger, so this may be a read error. The rearrangement joins TRBV28 to TRBJ1-4; D is possibly TRBD1 (5 bases). The ends were cut back, 6 bases at V and 5 bases at J, with 13 bases in the middle. Germline CDR1 reads MDHEN; CDR2 reads SYDVKM. The CDR3 runs to 14 residues. CDR3 in amino acids: CASRIDSLNEKLFF. The CDR3 nucleotides are TGTGCCAGCAGGATAGACAGCTTAAATGAAAAACTGTTTTTT.

This clonotype showed up many times. The chain is built from TRBV20-1 and TRBJ2-2; TRBD1 matches 8 bases. This CDR3 spans 16 amino acids. V shed 5 bases and J 3 bases; nucleotides not matched to a gene: 11. CDR1 and CDR2 (germline): DFQATT, SNEGSKA (reference sequence). The CDR3 protein is CSAPARQGSDTGELFF. Written as DNA, the CDR3 is TGCAGTGCTCCCGCCAGACAGGGGTCGGACACCGGGGAGCTGTTTTTT.

Many counts were recorded for this clonotype. This sequence joins TRBV7-9 and TRBJ2-7; D perhaps matches TRBD1 (5 bases). V was shortened by 5 bases and J by 4 bases, with 18 bases between the two germline ends. Germline V CDR1 and CDR2: SEHNR, FQNEAQ (reference sequence). The CDR3 is 15 residues long. Written as DNA, the CDR3 is TGTGCCAGCAGCAACACCGACAGCCCGGCGTACGAGCAGTACTTC. This sequence encodes CASSNTDSPAYEQYF.

This clonotype was counted many times. The V call is TRBV6-1, the J call TRBJ2-7; 8 bases fit TRBD2. The V gene end was trimmed by 7 bases and the J gene end by 2 bases; junction bases not matched to a gene: 10. This CDR3 has 15 amino acids. The germline V gene has CDR1 MNHNS and CDR2 SASEGT. The CDR3 sequence: CASTRGGRAAYEQYF. CDR3 in DNA: TGTGCCAGCACCCGGGGGGGCAGGGCGGCCTACGAGCAGTACTTC.

This clonotype was seen repeatedly, ten times or more. The chain employs TRBV3-1 and TRBJ1-1; D perhaps matches TRBD1 (6 bases). The CDR3 runs 13 residues. V lost 2 bases and J lost 7, with 11 bases in between. Germline V gene sequence: CDR1 LGHDT, CDR2 YNNKEL (reference sequence). CDR3 in DNA: TGTGCCAGCAGCCAACAGGGGCTGGATGAAGCTTTCTTT. This codes for CASSQQGLDEAFF.

In this sample, this clonotype turned up a few times. The chain combines TRBV4-1 with TRBJ2-7, with D perhaps matching TRBD1 (5 bases). Trimming took off 4 bases at V and 4 bases at J, with 14 bases between the two ends. CDR1 is MGHRA, CDR2 YSYEKL, per germline. There are 14 residues in the CDR3. CDR3 sequence: CASSRHVGAYEQYF. In DNA, the CDR3 is TGCGCCAGCAGCCGCCACGTAGGGGCTTACGAGCAGTACTTC.

In its sample, this clonotype was seen once. The gene calls are TRBV7-8 and TRBJ1-1; possible D gene TRBD1, 5 bases. This CDR3 comprises 13 residues. Between the trimmed V and J ends, which lost 1 base and 11 bases, there was a span of 14 bases. Per the germline V gene, CDR1 is SGHVS and CDR2 is FQNEAQ. The CDR3 is CASSLGLGTRAFF. CDR3 bases: TGTGCCAGCAGCTTAGGCCTGGGGACGAGGGCTTTCTTT.

The gene calls are TRBV7-9 and TRBJ1-4; D may be TRBD1 (5 bases). Germline assignment: CDR1 SEHNR and CDR2 FQNEAQ (reference sequence). V lost 1 base, J lost 3 bases, and 9 bases lay in between. The CDR3 runs to 15 residues. This CDR3 reads CASSLERGANEKLFF. CDR3 nucleotide sequence: TGTGCCAGCAGCTTAGAAAGGGGAGCTAATGAAAAACTGTTTTTT.

In this sample, this clonotype turned up many times. This chain uses TRBV7-9 with TRBJ2-2; the match to TRBD1 covers 10 bases. V lost 6 bases and J lost 1; bases outside the gene matches: 8. The CDR3 is made up of 17 amino acids. Germline lookup yields CDR1 SEHNR and CDR2 FQNEAQ (reference sequence). The CDR3 region is CASSYDRGRLNTGELFF. The DNA of the CDR3 is TGTGCCAGCAGTTACGACAGGGGGCGCCTGAACACCGGGGAGCTGTTTTTT.

Many counts were recorded for this clonotype. This chain joins TRBV13 and TRBJ1-1, with 9 bases lining up with TRBD1. The germline CDR1 and CDR2 sequences are PRHDT and FYEKMQ (reference sequence). The CDR3 totals 17 residues. V trimming: 0 bases; J trimming: 0 bases; junction bases outside the gene matches: 5. The CDR3 here is CASSLGWTGDLNTEAFF. CDR3 sequence (DNA): TGTGCCAGCAGCTTAGGGTGGACAGGGGACTTGAACACTGAAGCTTTCTTT.

Only a few counts were recorded for this clonotype. The CDR3 is CASSLRTTHYNEQFF. The CDR3 DNA sequence: TGTGCCAGCAGCTTAAGGACTACGCACTACAATGAGCAGTTCTTC. The rearrangement joins TRBV7-3 to TRBJ2-1, with D possibly being TRBD2 (6 bases). V dropped 1 base and J dropped 3 bases, with 10 bases sitting between them. The CDR3 is 15 residues long. Germline V gives CDR1 SGHTA, CDR2 FQGTGA.

Comment on this clonotype: An end of the junction does not agree with germline; a read error may underlie this. The chain is built from TRBV5-5 and TRBJ2-1; possible D gene TRBD2, 6 bases. This CDR3 has 12 amino acids. From germline, CDR1 is SGHKS and CDR2 YYEKEE (reference sequence). The DNA for the CDR3 is TGTGCCAGCAGTTTAGTTCAGGGATCGGGAGTCTTC. The encoded protein is CASSLVQGSGVF.

This chain links TRBV20-1 with TRBJ2-1; D remains ambiguous. The germline V and J ends were trimmed by 3 bases and 2 bases, with 14 bases remaining between them. The V gene's germline CDR1 is DFQATT and CDR2 SNEGSKA (reference sequence). This CDR3 region has 15 residues. The CDR3 region has the DNA TGCAGTGCTAGTTCGGACCTCCAACCCTACAATGAGCAGTTCTTC. It codes for CSASSDLQPYNEQFF.

A word on this clonotype: This may be a read error, as it is one base from a much larger clone. The chain combines TRBV6-1 with TRBJ2-1; 13 bases are shared with TRBD2. Germline V lookup: CDR1 MNHNS, CDR2 SASEGT. The CDR3 runs 18 residues. J gave up 8 bases and V 5 bases, and 15 bases lay outside the gene matches. The CDR3 region is CASSRRRIGLAGVDEQFF. For the CDR3, the DNA is TGTGCCAGCAGTAGGAGGCGCATAGGACTAGCGGGAGTCGATGAGCAGTTCTTC.